The rows below give T cell receptor beta chains drawn from one sample of a study of T cell responses to AZD1222 COVID-19 vaccine. Method: immunoSEQ multiplex PCR; TCRdb's copy keeps in-frame clones and lacks some. The profile shows about 110,000 clones, around 90% of them singletons. Sequenced material: peripheral blood, taken 28 days after the second AZD1222 dose. The receptor set was obtained from an adult who received the AZD1222 COVID-19 vaccine. CDR3s include the opening cysteine and the closing phenylalanine or tryptophan. The D gene is left open where the match is weak. Size tells how often a clone was seen (once, few, many) or the class of an expanded clone, and some rows leave it out.

j_call: TRBJ2-7
v_call: TRBV15
clone_size: NA
d_call: NA
cdr3_aa: CATSSGLSGEQYF
cdr3_nt: TGTGCCACCAGTTCGGGACTTTCTGGCGAGCAGTACTTC

j_call: TRBJ1-2
v_call: TRBV5-4
clone_size: NA
d_call: TRBD1
cdr3_aa: CASRPTGGVYGYTF
cdr3_nt: TGTGCCAGCAGACCAACAGGGGGCGTTTATGGCTACACCTTC

j_call: TRBJ1-5
v_call: TRBV7-6
clone_size: NA
d_call: NA
cdr3_aa: CASSLAFSRDLSNQPQHF
cdr3_nt: TGTGCCAGCAGCTTAGCATTTTCTCGGGACCTTAGCAATCAGCCCCAGCATTTT

j_call: TRBJ2-7
v_call: TRBV5-1
clone_size: NA
d_call: TRBD2
cdr3_aa: CASSLSPAGYEQYF
cdr3_nt: TGCGCCAGCAGCTTGTCGCCAGCGGGGTACGAGCAGTACTTC

j_call: TRBJ2-3
v_call: TRBV7-2
clone_size: NA
d_call: NA
cdr3_aa: CASSIDSPPDTQYF
cdr3_nt: TGTGCCAGCAGTATTGACAGTCCGCCGGATACGCAGTATTTT

j_call: TRBJ1-2
v_call: TRBV9
clone_size: NA
d_call: NA
cdr3_aa: CASSLGRTEYGYTF
cdr3_nt: TGTGCCAGCAGCTTAGGCAGGACTGAGTATGGCTACACCTTC

j_call: TRBJ1-1
v_call: TRBV4-1
clone_size: NA
d_call: TRBD1
cdr3_aa: CASSQRGGQGGTEAFF
cdr3_nt: TGCGCCAGCAGCCAGAGAGGGGGACAGGGAGGCACTGAAGCTTTCTTT

j_call: TRBJ1-1
v_call: TRBV5-4
clone_size: few
d_call: TRBD1
cdr3_aa: CASSFRQGENTEAFF
cdr3_nt: TGTGCCAGCAGCTTCCGACAGGGAGAGAACACTGAAGCTTTCTTT

j_call: TRBJ1-2
v_call: TRBV6-5
clone_size: NA
d_call: NA
cdr3_aa: CASSIGRGINYGYTF
cdr3_nt: TGTGCCAGCAGTATCGGACGGGGGATTAACTATGGCTACACCTTC

j_call: TRBJ2-1
v_call: TRBV24-1
clone_size: NA
d_call: TRBD1
cdr3_aa: CATRGQYNEQFF
cdr3_nt: TGTGCCACCAGGGGACAGTACAATGAGCAGTTCTTC

j_call: TRBJ2-1
v_call: TRBV19
clone_size: NA
d_call: NA
cdr3_aa: CASSIPYSREQFF
cdr3_nt: TGTGCCAGTAGTATACCGTATTCTCGTGAGCAGTTCTTC

j_call: TRBJ2-2
v_call: TRBV2
clone_size: once
d_call: TRBD1
cdr3_aa: CASSFTGANTGELFF
cdr3_nt: TGTGCCAGCAGTTTCACAGGGGCGAACACCGGGGAGCTGTTTTTT

j_call: TRBJ2-1
v_call: TRBV5-8
clone_size: NA
d_call: TRBD2
cdr3_aa: CASSPRTGQGLAGWNEQFF
cdr3_nt: TGTGCCAGCAGCCCTCGGACAGGGCAGGGACTAGCGGGATGGAATGAGCAGTTCTTC

j_call: TRBJ2-2
v_call: TRBV30
clone_size: NA
d_call: NA
cdr3_aa: CASSRGTPNTGELFF
cdr3_nt: TGTGCCTCGTCCCGGGGGACACCGAACACCGGGGAGCTGTTTTTT

j_call: TRBJ1-5
v_call: TRBV7-2
clone_size: NA
d_call: NA
cdr3_aa: CASSLVGASNQPQHF
cdr3_nt: TGTGCCAGCAGCTTAGTAGGGGCGAGCAATCAGCCCCAGCATTTT

j_call: TRBJ2-3
v_call: TRBV5-1
clone_size: NA
d_call: TRBD1
cdr3_aa: CASSLGGTDLDTDTQYF
cdr3_nt: TGCGCCAGCAGCTTGGGGGGGACAGACTTGGATACAGATACGCAGTATTTT

j_call: TRBJ1-2
v_call: TRBV29-1
clone_size: once
d_call: NA
cdr3_aa: CSVGDKLGYGYTF
cdr3_nt: TGCAGCGTAGGGGACAAACTCGGGTATGGCTACACCTTC

j_call: TRBJ1-2
v_call: TRBV28
clone_size: NA
d_call: TRBD1
cdr3_aa: CASRGQGLRGYTF
cdr3_nt: TGTGCCAGCAGAGGACAGGGGCTTCGCGGCTACACCTTC